Listed here is a single TCR beta chain. What it binds is unknown. The data were taken from a study of cytomegalovirus exposure and HLA in healthy donors. Study observations and caveats: One variant, a missense change in DCLRE1C, was linked in a later analysis to TCR beta V- and J-gene trimming.

The PCR ran on 60 Vbeta and 13 Jbeta primers. TCRdb's copy holds only in-frame clones and misses some; the assay was immunoSEQ multiplex PCR. The table has about 130,000 clones, 83% seen once. V dropped 5 bases and J dropped 1 base, with 15 bases sitting between them. Germline lookup yields CDR1 MGHRA and CDR2 YSYEKL. The CDR3 totals 16 residues. The sequence was obtained from a man aged 18-30 years in good health and CMV-seropositive. The rearrangement links TRBV4-1 to TRBJ2-1; D gene ambiguous. Sequencing was carried out using PBMCs. The CDR3 spells CASSASQISSYNEQFF. The CDR3 nucleotides are TGCGCCAGCAGCGCCTCCCAGATTTCATCCTACAATGAGCAGTTCTTC.